This T cell receptor (beta chain) was captured by sequencing in a study of blood T cells in healthy people across ages. Broader study findings: Age advanced and TCR beta diversity per million T cells fell, roughly linearly. In long-lived donors, naive CD4+ cell counts and diversity exceeded those of aged donors.

For this clonotype: Its antigen is still unknown.

PBMCs numbering at least 6.5 million were isolated per sample. PCR was performed a second time for about 6 to 12 cycles using a sample-barcoded 5' primer and a J-beta primer mix. TCRdb used MiXCR to reprocess the 5' RACE reads, holding one entry per CDR3 protein. The sample has hundreds of thousands of distinct CDR3 sequences; around half are singletons. Sequenced sample: blood. This sequence originates from an older woman in good health.

The CDR3 nucleotides are TGCAGCGTATTACCCGGGACTAGCGGTAGTTCCGGTTACAATGAGCAGTTCTTC. It is translated as CSVLPGTSGSSGYNEQFF. V and J are TRBV29-1 and TRBJ2-1, with TRBD2 matching over 11 bases. The CDR3 extends over 18 amino acids. Germline V gene lookup returns CDR1 SQVTM and CDR2 ANQGSEA. With 6 bases clipped from V and 4 bases from J, the junction kept 17 bases outside the gene matches.